One T cell receptor beta chain is described in this entry. J lost 4 bases, V lost 7 bases, and 12 bases had no gene match. The CDR3 totals 16 residues. In germline, CDR1 is SNHLY, CDR2 FYNNEI. The data were taken from a study of blood T cell repertoires in COVID-19. Looking at the study overall: The analysed material was cDNA or gDNA that came from T cells, B-cell-depleted T cells, or PBMCs.

The repertoire was sequenced with immunoSEQ multiplex PCR; TCRdb's copy has only in-frame clones and lacks some. This sample has about 350,000 clones, with roughly 86% found just once. The V gene is TRBV2, the J gene TRBJ2-3, with TRBD2 matching 9 bases. The sequence was collected from a woman in her 70s with COVID-19, enrolled during active disease. Sequencing was done on a sample of peripheral blood. This CDR3 is CASNVGSGGRADTQYF. CDR3 coding DNA: TGTGCCAGCAACGTCGGCAGCGGGGGGAGGGCAGATACGCAGTATTTT.